This record concerns one T cell receptor (beta chain) sequence. TCR beta sequences were obtained from blood CD8+ and CD4+ T cells. The multiple sclerosis controls comprised treatment-naive patients whose relapsing-remitting disease was stable or active. This record comes from a study of CD8 T cells in Susac syndrome. The CDR3 contains 14 residues. Trimming stripped 4 bases from V and 4 bases from J, with 15 bases between. Germline loops: CDR1 SGHNT, CDR2 YYREEE (reference sequence). The RNA, roughly 0.45 to 1 ug, was put through reverse transcription using random hexamers. TCRdb called the immunoSEQ multiplex PCR reads again in MiXCR, with one record for every CDR3 protein. Seen here are under 80,000 distinct CDR3 sequences, about 94% observed once, and the top ten hold under 0.5%.

The specimen sequenced was CD8+ T cells from PBMCs. The sequence was collected from a human donor with multiple sclerosis. V gene TRBV5-4 combines with J gene TRBJ2-7, with D tentatively TRBD1 (6 bases). DNA of the CDR3: TGTGCCAGCAGCGTCGGACAGCGAGAATACGAGCAGTACTTC. Protein: CASSVGQREYEQYF.